What follows are 9 T cell receptor beta chains derived from one specimen sequenced in a study of T cells after somatic rescue of genetic block. The repertoire was sequenced with immunoSEQ multiplex PCR; TCRdb's copy has only in-frame clones and lacks some. The table records roughly 120,000 clones, under 95% of them present only once. The specimen was peripheral blood mononuclear cells (PBMCs). These receptor sequences come from a woman younger than 35.

The chain employs TRBV10-3 and TRBJ1-3, with D unclear. The ends were cut back, 4 bases at V and 0 bases at J, with 13 bases in the middle. The CDR3 is 16 amino acids. Looked up from germline, CDR1 is ENHRY and CDR2 is SYGVKD. CDR3 protein: CAISGVGNPSGNTIYF. In DNA form, the CDR3 reads TGTGCCATCAGTGGGGTGGGTAACCCCTCTGGAAACACCATATATTTT.

The chain couples TRBV5-6 to TRBJ2-5; weak D call: TRBD1 (5 bases). CDR1 SGHDT and CDR2 YYEEEE come from the germline V gene. V was trimmed by 0 bases and J by 9 bases, leaving 12 bases between them. The CDR3 is made up of 13 amino acids. Written as DNA, the CDR3 is TGTGCCAGCAGCTTGGGGCCCCAGGGCGCCCAGTACTTC. The encoded protein is CASSLGPQGAQYF.

The chain joins TRBV7-2 to TRBJ2-1; 8 bases fit TRBD1. V lost 6 bases and J lost 6; bases outside the gene matches: 7. This CDR3 region has 14 residues. CDR1 and CDR2 (germline): SGHTA, FQGNSA. The CDR3 is CASSSGGEGNEQFF. DNA of the CDR3: TGTGCCAGCAGTTCAGGGGGCGAAGGCAATGAGCAGTTCTTC.

This sequence joins TRBV9 and TRBJ2-3, with TRBD2 identical over 11 bases. Trimming cost V 2 bases and J 3 bases; bases outside gene matches: 8. Germline assignment: CDR1 SGDLS and CDR2 YYNGEE. The CDR3 is 17 residues long. The CDR3 protein is CASSVDSGGARTDTQYF. The CDR3 DNA reads TGTGCCAGCAGCGTCGATAGCGGGGGGGCCAGGACAGATACGCAGTATTTT.

The chain carries TRBV19 and TRBJ2-3; D is undetermined. The V end was cut by 0 bases, the J end by 6 bases, with 1 base between. The CDR3 has 11 residues. Looked up from germline, CDR1 is LNHDA and CDR2 is SQIVND (reference sequence). Here the CDR3 DNA reads TGTGCCAGTAGTATAGAGGATACGCAGTATTTT. It specifies CASSIEDTQYF.

The V gene is TRBV6-1, the J gene TRBJ1-1; unclear D gene. This CDR3 has 11 amino acids. Germline CDR1 is MNHNS and CDR2 is SASEGT. The CDR3 region is CGIWEPWQAFF. The CDR3 DNA sequence: TGTGGGATCTGGGAGCCTTGGCAAGCTTTCTTT.

V is TRBV29-1 and J is TRBJ2-1; D ambiguous. The CDR3 is made up of 13 amino acids. The germline V and J ends were trimmed by 8 bases and 0 bases, with 11 bases remaining between them. In germline, CDR1 is SQVTM, CDR2 ANQGSEA. The CDR3 region has the DNA TGCAGCACGGGTTCAATCTCCTACAATGAGCAGTTCTTC. Translated: CSTGSISYNEQFF.

The V gene is TRBV25-1, the J gene TRBJ2-2; TRBD1 agrees at 7 bases. Germline V CDR1 and CDR2: MGHDK, SYGVNS. There are 16 residues in the CDR3. Trimming took 3 bases from V and 4 from J; bases not matched to a gene: 8. CDR3 sequence reads: CASSDSTGSFTGELFF. CDR3 nucleotide sequence: TGTGCCAGCAGTGATTCGACAGGGAGCTTCACCGGGGAGCTGTTTTTT. The complete variable domain, with remaining parts taken from reference TRBV25-1 and TRBJ2-2, reads EADIYQTPRYLVIGTGKKITLECSQTMGHDKMYWYQQDPGMELHLIHYSYGVNSTEKGDLSSESTVSRIRTEHFPLTLESARPSHTSQYLCASSDSTGSFTGELFFGEGSRLTVL.

In its sample, this clone was seen a few times. The rearrangement uses TRBV29-1 and TRBJ1-6; 7 nucleotides line up with TRBD1. Germline assignment: CDR1 SQVTM and CDR2 ANQGSEA. The CDR3 has 14 residues. Trimming removed 5 bases from V and 5 bases from J; junction bases left unmatched: 6. DNA of the CDR3: TGCAGCGTTTCAGAGACAGGGCATAATTCACCCCTCCACTTT. Translation: CSVSETGHNSPLHF.